Below, 32 T cell receptor beta chains from the same sample are listed, as sequenced in a study of CD8+CD57+ T cells in acquired aplastic anemia. Investigators profiled TCR beta VDJ and CDR3 from genomic DNA template. Using its own MiXCR run on the reads, TCRdb lists one record per CDR3 protein. The sample contains nearly 60,000 distinct CDR3 sequences, roughly three fifths of which appear only once. Individuals selected for sequencing had exhibited CD8+CD57+ cell expansion on flow cytometry. The sample taken for sequencing was sorted CD4+, CD8+, or CD8+CD57+ T cells (not recorded which) from PBMCs. The receptors originated from a human donor with aplastic anemia.

This chain joins TRBV12-3 or TRBV12-4 and TRBJ2-7; D may be TRBD1 (5 bases). V was trimmed by 8 bases and J by 1 base, leaving 12 bases between them. This CDR3 comprises 13 residues. The CDR3 reads CASCQTASYEQYF. CDR3 bases: TGTGCCAGCTGCCAGACAGCATCCTACGAGCAGTACTTC.

V and J are TRBV19 and TRBJ2-7; 11 positions match TRBD1. With 3 bases clipped from V and 4 bases from J, the junction kept 5 bases outside the gene matches. The length of the CDR3 is 15 residues. Germline V gene sequence: CDR1 LNHDA, CDR2 SQIVND (reference sequence). DNA of the CDR3: TGTGCCAGTAGTATCGACCGGGACAGGGGGTACGAGCAGTACTTC. Encoded protein: CASSIDRDRGYEQYF.

This chain uses TRBV29-1 with TRBJ2-7, with 9 bases identical to TRBD1. CDR3 length: 11 amino acids. V was clipped by 6 bases and J by 6 bases; unmatched bases: 3. Germline-derived CDR1 and CDR2 are SQVTM and ANQGSEA. Written as DNA, the CDR3 is TGCAGCGTCTCGGACAGGGGCGAGCAGTACGTC. Protein: CSVSDRGEQYV.

The CDR3 DNA is TGTGCCAGCAGCCATCGGCCCCGAGCAGATACGCAGTATTTT. Its translation: CASSHRPRADTQYF. This chain joins TRBV3-1 and TRBJ2-3; D gene ambiguous. The V gene's germline CDR1 is LGHDT and CDR2 YNNKEL (reference sequence). V lost 3 bases to trimming and J lost 4 bases, with 11 bases between them. The CDR3 contains 14 residues.

The V gene is TRBV7-9, the J gene TRBJ1-2; 7 bases line up with TRBD1. This CDR3 contains 14 residues. The trim removed 6 bases at V and 4 bases at J, leaving 8 bases unmatched. CDR1 is SEHNR, CDR2 FQNEAQ, per germline (reference sequence). This CDR3 is CASSRQGEVYGYTF. As DNA, the CDR3 is TGTGCCAGCAGTCGACAGGGCGAAGTCTATGGCTACACCTTC.

V is TRBV6-5 and J is TRBJ1-1; D not resolved. Germline V gene lookup returns CDR1 MNHEY and CDR2 SVGAGI. This CDR3 is built from 16 residues. Trimming shortened V by 7 bases and J by 0 bases, and 18 bases separated the two germline ends. For the CDR3, the DNA is TGTGCCAGCACCCGCAAGGGTCAGTTCCTGAACACTGAAGCTTTCTTT. This translates into CASTRKGQFLNTEAFF.

V and J are TRBV7-8 and TRBJ1-1; D gene unclear. This CDR3 contains 12 residues. Germline lookup yields CDR1 SGHVS and CDR2 FQNEAQ. The V end lost 5 bases, the J end lost 6 bases, and 10 bases lay between the germline ends. This CDR3 reads CASSPRWSEAFF. The CDR3 DNA follows: TGTGCCAGCAGCCCCCGTTGGTCTGAAGCTTTCTTT.

In regard to this clonotype: A read error may produce the germline difference seen at one junction end. The chain joins TRBV11-2 to TRBJ1-6; 7 nucleotides agree with TRBD1. Germline V gene sequence: CDR1 SGHAT, CDR2 FQNNGV. CDR3 length equals 16 residues. The CDR3 DNA follows: TGTGCCGGCAGCTTAGAGGGACAGACGTATAATTCACCCCTCCACTTT. Amino acids: CAGSLEGQTYNSPLHF.

This chain joins TRBV29-1 and TRBJ2-2, with TRBD2 identical over 10 bases. CDR3 length equals 15 residues. Per the germline V gene, CDR1 is SQVTM and CDR2 is ANQGSEA. Trimming took 3 bases from V and 2 from J; bases not matched to a gene: 3. The CDR3 loop is CSVEVAGGNTGELFF. The CDR3 nucleotides read TGCAGCGTTGAGGTAGCGGGGGGAAACACCGGGGAGCTGTTTTTT.

At least ten counts were recorded for this clonotype. The chain links TRBV5-6 to TRBJ2-3; no definite D call. Germline V CDR1 and CDR2: SGHDT, YYEEEE. V lost 4 bases and J lost 4, with 16 bases in between. This CDR3 comprises 15 residues. For the CDR3, the DNA is TGTGCCAGCAGCGTGACGGTAGGTCCATCAGATACGCAGTATTTT. This codes for CASSVTVGPSDTQYF.

This chain links TRBV11-1 with TRBJ2-1; D is ambiguous. Trimming left V 6 bases short and J 9 bases short, with 18 bases between. Per the germline V gene, CDR1 is SGHAT and CDR2 is FQDESV (reference sequence). The length of the CDR3 is 14 residues. DNA of the CDR3: TGTGCCAGCAGGCTAGGGTACCCCATAAGTGAGCAGTTCTTC. Protein sequence: CASRLGYPISEQFF.

A few counts support this clonotype. The genes are TRBV13 and TRBJ2-3, with D hard to call. V was trimmed by 5 bases and J by 8 bases, leaving 17 bases between them. This CDR3 has 14 amino acids. Germline CDR1 is PRHDT and CDR2 is FYEKMQ (reference sequence). Here the CDR3 reads CASSPEGSSLTQYF. CDR3 DNA sequence: TGTGCCAGCAGCCCTGAAGGATCCTCGCTTACGCAGTATTTT.

The chain is built from TRBV25-1 and TRBJ2-3; perhaps TRBD2 as D (6 bases). The V gene's germline CDR1 is MGHDK and CDR2 SYGVNS. This CDR3 contains 13 residues. V was cut by 10 bases and J by 1 base, with 12 bases left in between. The CDR3, as DNA: TGTGCCACAGGTCGCGGGGGCACAGATACGCAGTATTTT. This codes for CATGRGGTDTQYF.

The chain couples TRBV19 to TRBJ2-7; 8 nucleotides align to TRBD1. Germline CDR1 LNHDA, CDR2 SQIVND (reference sequence). With 3 bases clipped from V and 1 base from J, the junction kept 8 bases outside the gene matches. The CDR3 runs 16 residues. CDR3 residues: CASSIVPGQGSYEQYF. The CDR3 DNA reads as TGTGCCAGTAGTATTGTCCCCGGACAGGGATCCTACGAGCAGTACTTC.

The chain combines TRBV15 with TRBJ2-5; D call uncertain. V shed 0 bases and J shed 1 base, with 0 bases lying between them. The germline V gene encodes CDR1 LNHNV and CDR2 YYDKDF (reference sequence). This CDR3 comprises 12 residues. The CDR3 here is CATSRDQETQYF. The CDR3 region has the DNA TGTGCCACCAGCAGAGACCAAGAGACCCAGTACTTC.

This clonotype was observed a few times. The chain employs TRBV25-1 and TRBJ1-5, with D possibly matching TRBD1 (5 bases). The CDR3 is 14 amino acids. The germline CDR1 and CDR2 sequences are MGHDK and SYGVNS. Between the trimmed V and J ends, which lost 5 bases and 2 bases, there was a span of 10 bases. Here the CDR3 reads CASSWGGRNQPQHF. The DNA of the CDR3 is TGTGCCAGCAGTTGGGGGGGACGCAATCAGCCCCAGCATTTT.

The gene calls are TRBV4-1 and TRBJ2-5, with D perhaps TRBD1 (6 bases). Looked up from germline, CDR1 is MGHRA and CDR2 is YSYEKL. The CDR3 runs to 14 residues. Trimming took off 2 bases at V and 5 bases at J, with 12 bases between the two ends. CDR3 in DNA: TGCGCCAGCAGCCAACTGGTCAGGGGTGAGACCCAGTACTTC. Residues: CASSQLVRGETQYF.

As to this clonotype: One end of the junction varies from germline; a read error may be responsible. CDR3 loop: CATSDPRGGGEQYF. The CDR3 DNA reads TGTGCCACCAGTGACCCCCGGGGAGGTGGCGAGCAGTACTTC. The V and J genes are TRBV10-3 and TRBJ2-7, with a possible D match to TRBD2 (6 bases). Germline V CDR1 and CDR2: ENHRY, SYGVKD. CDR3 length equals 14 residues.

The gene calls are TRBV5-1 and TRBJ2-1; 7 nucleotides align to TRBD2. Per the germline V gene, CDR1 is SGHRS and CDR2 is YFSETQ. The V and J ends lost 5 bases and 3 bases, in that order; junction bases with no gene match: 8. This CDR3 has 15 residues. CDR3 sequence reads: CASSFGGGDYNEQFF. The CDR3 nucleotides are TGCGCCAGCAGTTTTGGGGGGGGTGACTACAATGAGCAGTTCTTC. The whole variable domain, remainder taken from reference TRBV5-1 and TRBJ2-1, is KAGVTQTPRYLIKTRGQQVTLSCSPISGHRSVSWYQQTPGQGLQFLFEYFSETQRNKGNFPGRFSGRQFSNSRSEMNVSTLELGDSALYLCASSFGGGDYNEQFFGPGTRLTVL.

The rearrangement uses TRBV10-3 and TRBJ1-5, with D tentatively TRBD1 (5 bases). V gave up 2 bases and J gave up 6 bases, with 8 bases separating them. The CDR3 consists of 13 residues. Per the germline V gene, CDR1 is ENHRY and CDR2 is SYGVKD. The chain's CDR3 is CAISEPGGQPQHF. The DNA for the CDR3 is TGTGCCATCAGTGAGCCGGGGGGTCAGCCCCAGCATTTT.

The table lists this clonotype with many counts. This chain uses TRBV28 with TRBJ2-5; TRBD2 matches 8 bases. The CDR3 extends over 14 amino acids. The junction had 7 bases not matched to a gene; V was cut back by 7 bases and J by 3 bases. Germline V gene sequence: CDR1 MDHEN, CDR2 SYDVKM. In nucleotides, the CDR3 is TGTGCCAGCAAGCGGGGGAATTTTGAAGAGACCCAGTACTTC. Translation gives CASKRGNFEETQYF.

The chain couples TRBV2 to TRBJ1-2; no definite D call. The CDR3 loop spans 9 amino acids. The germline CDR1 and CDR2 sequences are SNHLY and FYNNEI. Written as DNA, the CDR3 is TGTGCAGTAAGAGGTGGCTACACCTTC. It yields the protein CAVRGGYTF.

On this clonotype: An end of the junction differs from the germline gene, which may be a read error. This rearrangement joins TRBV6-2 or TRBV6-3 to TRBJ2-7; D may match TRBD1 or TRBD2 (6 bases each). Germline V gives CDR1 MNHEY, CDR2 SVGEGT. This CDR3 comprises 14 residues. The CDR3 region is CARWMAGGPPGQYF. DNA for the CDR3: TGTGCCAGATGGATGGCCGGGGGCCCCCCGGGGCAGTACTTT.

This chain joins TRBV13 and TRBJ1-4; D gene uncertain. The CDR3 loop spans 12 amino acids. Between the trimmed V and J ends, which lost 5 bases and 8 bases, there was a span of 9 bases. Per germline, CDR1 PRHDT and CDR2 FYEKMQ (reference sequence). CDR3 bases: TGTGCCAGCAGCCTGGGGTACGAAAAACTGTTTTTT. Residues: CASSLGYEKLFF.

The J gene is TRBJ1-5, the V gene TRBV2; 8 bases are a match to TRBD1. Germline CDR1 SNHLY, CDR2 FYNNEI. Losses at the gene ends were 4 bases for V and 3 bases for J; bases not matched to a gene: 5. The CDR3 extends over 15 amino acids. The CDR3 sequence: CASSADRAVNQPQHF. Written as DNA, the CDR3 is TGTGCCAGCAGTGCGGACAGGGCGGTCAATCAGCCCCAGCATTTT.

The chain employs TRBV24-1 and TRBJ1-2; D call uncertain. The ends were cut back, 9 bases at V and 8 bases at J, with 12 bases in the middle. Per germline, CDR1 KGHDR and CDR2 SFDVKD. This CDR3 has 11 amino acids. CDR3 protein: CATSLGWGYTF. CDR3 sequence (DNA): TGTGCCACCTCGTTAGGCTGGGGCTACACCTTC.

This clonotype was seen more than once but under ten times. The gene calls are TRBV7-9 and TRBJ2-7, with D perhaps given as TRBD1 or TRBD2 (5 bases each). V shed 3 bases and J shed 2 bases, with 11 bases lying between them. This CDR3 has 14 residues. The germline CDR1 and CDR2 sequences are SEHNR and FQNEAQ (reference sequence). Here the CDR3 reads CASSFGLGAYEQYF. CDR3 DNA sequence: TGTGCCAGCAGCTTTGGTCTGGGGGCCTACGAGCAGTACTTC.

Comment on this clonotype: This may stem from a read error, because a much larger clone lies one nucleotide away. The chain recombines TRBV27 with TRBJ1-1, with 7 bases lining up with TRBD1. This CDR3 has 16 residues. The V gene's germline CDR1 is MNHEY and CDR2 SMNVEV (reference sequence). The CDR3 DNA follows: TGTGCCAGCAGCCCTAGCGCGGGACAGATTAACATTGAAGCTTTCTTT. Translated: CASSPSAGQINIEAFF.

This clonotype has a count of ten or more. The V call is TRBV6-1, the J call TRBJ2-7, with no clear D. Trimming took 5 bases from V and 4 from J, leaving 15 bases between them. CDR1 is MNHNS and CDR2 is SASEGT in the germline V gene. The CDR3 consists of 14 residues. The DNA of the CDR3 is TGTGCCAGCAGTCCTACACGAACTGGGTACGAGCAGTACTTC. Translation gives CASSPTRTGYEQYF.

The chain carries TRBV10-2 and TRBJ1-4; D not certain. Deletions cut 2 bases from V and 7 bases from J, with 11 bases between. In germline, CDR1 is WSHSY, CDR2 SAAADI. CDR3 length equals 14 residues. CDR3 sequence (DNA): TGCGCCAGCAGTGAGGGTGGGGTGCGTGAAAAACTGTTTTTT. It yields the protein CASSEGGVREKLFF.

This clonotype showed up many times. V and J are TRBV19 and TRBJ1-6, with 7 bases aligning to TRBD1. The CDR3 extends over 16 amino acids. Germline CDR1 LNHDA, CDR2 SQIVND (reference sequence). Losses at the gene ends were 8 bases for V and 2 bases for J; bases not matched to a gene: 9. The CDR3 reads CASPATGIAYNSPLHF. CDR3 coding DNA: TGTGCCAGTCCCGCGACAGGGATTGCCTATAATTCACCCCTCCACTTT.

The chain carries TRBV24-1 and TRBJ2-7; the D gene could be TRBD1 or TRBD2 (8 bases each). Looked up from germline, CDR1 is KGHDR and CDR2 is SFDVKD. The CDR3 covers 15 residues. V lost 0 bases and J 11 bases, leaving 19 bases between the germline ends. The CDR3 sequence: CATSDLASSGGQEYF. As DNA, the CDR3 is TGTGCCACCAGTGATTTGGCAAGCAGCGGGGGACAGGAGTACTTC.